The 30 T cell receptor beta chains presented below share a single source sample, sequenced in a study of blood T cell repertoires in COVID-19. Method: immunoSEQ multiplex PCR; TCRdb's copy keeps in-frame clones and lacks some. The sample has about 140,000 clones; around nine tenths are singletons. What was sequenced was peripheral blood. The source is a woman in her forties with acute or convalescent COVID-19.

The rearrangement uses TRBV24-1 and TRBJ1-4, with D tentatively TRBD1 (6 bases). The CDR3 consists of 15 residues. The V gene's germline CDR1 is KGHDR and CDR2 SFDVKD. Trimming cost V 3 bases and J 6 bases, with 13 bases left between them. The CDR3: CATSDPGVGDEKLFF. Here the CDR3 DNA reads TGTGCCACCAGTGATCCAGGGGTCGGGGATGAAAAACTGTTTTTT.

This clone was seen only a few times. This chain joins TRBV12-3 or TRBV12-4 and TRBJ2-5; D is ambiguous. CDR3 length equals 13 residues. The V gene lost 8 bases and the J gene lost 0 bases, with 10 bases spanning the gap. In DNA, the CDR3 is TGTGCCAGCGGTGCAGATAACCAAGAGACCCAGTACTTC. Translating it yields CASGADNQETQYF.

CDR3 nucleotide sequence: TGTGCCAGCAGCGTAAGACAGTTGCCGAGAGATACGCAGTATTTT. Protein: CASSVRQLPRDTQYF. V usage is TRBV9 and J usage is TRBJ2-3; the D gene is possibly TRBD1 (5 bases). V was trimmed by 1 base and J by 5 bases, leaving 14 bases between them. The CDR3 is 15 residues long. The V gene's germline CDR1 is SGDLS and CDR2 YYNGEE.

The chain is built from TRBV5-8 and TRBJ2-7, with D tentatively TRBD1 (6 bases). V shed 9 bases and J shed 4 bases, with 20 bases lying between them. Germline loops: CDR1 SGHTS, CDR2 YDEGEE. The CDR3 is 14 residues long. This CDR3 is CATIGQHVSYEQYF. CDR3 nucleotide sequence: TGTGCCACCATTGGACAGCACGTATCATACGAGCAGTACTTC.

V is TRBV5-1 and J is TRBJ2-1; D unresolved. Trimming removed 3 bases at V and 3 bases at J, with 13 bases between. The CDR3 covers 15 residues. Germline-derived CDR1 and CDR2 are SGHRS and YFSETQ. The CDR3 is CASSSGNSFYNEQFF. CDR3 in DNA: TGCGCCAGCAGCTCTGGCAATTCCTTCTACAATGAGCAGTTCTTC.

This chain links TRBV20-1 with TRBJ2-5, with TRBD2 matching over 8 bases. Germline trimming cut 3 bases from V and 3 bases from J; bases unmatched to any gene: 9. The CDR3 covers 15 residues. Germline CDR1 is DFQATT and CDR2 is SNEGSKA (reference sequence). The CDR3 protein is CSASDSGAKKETQYF. CDR3 nucleotides: TGCAGTGCTAGTGATAGCGGGGCTAAAAAAGAGACCCAGTACTTC.

This clone came up once. This sequence joins TRBV4-1 and TRBJ1-2; 9 nucleotides agree with TRBD1. The germline V gene encodes CDR1 MGHRA and CDR2 YSYEKL. V was pared by 0 bases and J by 6 bases, with 11 bases of the junction left unmatched. The CDR3 covers 17 residues. The DNA of the CDR3 is TGCGCCAGCAGCCAAGATACAGGGGGCGCAAATCAAGATGGCTACACCTTC. Its translation is CASSQDTGGANQDGYTF.

The rearrangement links TRBV7-3 to TRBJ2-3; TRBD2 agrees at 16 bases. V lost 5 bases, J lost 4 bases, and 18 bases stayed unmatched. This CDR3 region has 21 residues. Germline lookup yields CDR1 SGHTA and CDR2 FQGTGA. CDR3 in amino acids: CASSPKPGTSGGAFMSDTQYF. The CDR3 DNA is TGTGCCAGCAGCCCAAAGCCGGGGACTAGCGGGGGGGCCTTTATGTCAGATACGCAGTATTTT.

This clone was counted between two and nine times. This chain links TRBV2 with TRBJ2-7, with 8 bases lining up with TRBD1. Unmatched junction bases numbered 8, after V lost 5 bases and J lost 5 bases. The CDR3 sequence is 14 residues long. Germline lookup yields CDR1 SNHLY and CDR2 FYNNEI. The CDR3 DNA follows: TGTGCCAGCAGTACCCGGACAGGGATGCACGAGCAGTACTTC. Translated: CASSTRTGMHEQYF.

The V and J genes are TRBV27 and TRBJ1-6; TRBD1 agrees at 7 bases. The CDR3 covers 13 residues. Germline loops: CDR1 MNHEY, CDR2 SMNVEV (reference sequence). V gave up 4 bases and J gave up 7 bases; unmatched junction bases: 1. Here the CDR3 DNA reads TGTGCCAGCAGTTGGGACAGAAATTCACCCCTCCACTTT. This translates into CASSWDRNSPLHF.

The J gene is TRBJ1-1, the V gene TRBV28, with TRBD1 matching 7 bases. The V and J ends lost 5 bases and 4 bases, in that order; junction bases with no gene match: 13. The germline gives CDR1 MDHEN, CDR2 SYDVKM. The length of the CDR3 is 16 residues. The CDR3 sequence: CASSPWTGRYGTEAFF. Here the CDR3 DNA reads TGTGCCAGCAGTCCCTGGACAGGCAGATACGGCACTGAAGCTTTCTTT.

The chain has TRBV5-4 and TRBJ1-1, with 8 nucleotides matching TRBD1. J was trimmed by 0 bases and V by 3 bases; bases with no gene match: 4. The CDR3 length is 15 residues. CDR1 SGHNT and CDR2 YYREEE come from the germline V gene (reference sequence). CDR3 DNA sequence: TGTGCCAGCAGCTCACGGACAGGGATGAACACTGAAGCTTTCTTT. It encodes CASSSRTGMNTEAFF.

The chain combines TRBV2 with TRBJ2-5, with 12 bases that match TRBD2. Germline CDR1 is SNHLY and CDR2 is FYNNEI. Unmatched junction bases numbered 6, after V lost 4 bases and J lost 3 bases. The CDR3 has 16 amino acids. The CDR3 sequence is CASSAGLAGLEETQYF. Here the CDR3 DNA reads TGTGCCAGCAGTGCAGGACTAGCGGGGTTAGAAGAGACCCAGTACTTC.

The chain joins TRBV12-3 or TRBV12-4 to TRBJ2-7, with TRBD1 matching 8 bases. This CDR3 has 13 amino acids. The V segment lost 7 bases and the J segment 2 bases; nucleotides outside the gene matches: 4. The CDR3 here is CASTWDRTYEQYF. CDR3 DNA: TGTGCCAGCACCTGGGACAGGACCTACGAGCAGTACTTC.

The genes are TRBV13 and TRBJ2-7; TRBD1 matches at 8 bases. Germline V gene sequence: CDR1 PRHDT, CDR2 FYEKMQ (reference sequence). The trim removed 3 bases at V and 7 bases at J, leaving 11 bases unmatched. This CDR3 comprises 15 residues. CDR3 in DNA: TGTGCCAGCAGCTTTCTGGGACAGGTCATGAGGGAGCAGTACTTC. Protein product: CASSFLGQVMREQYF.

This chain joins TRBV6-6 and TRBJ2-5; 9 nucleotides agree with TRBD2. CDR1 and CDR2 (germline): MNHNY, SVGAGI (reference sequence). V lost 8 bases and J lost 3; bases outside the gene matches: 4. The CDR3 loop spans 13 amino acids. CDR3 region: CASRSGGKETQYF. In DNA, the CDR3 is TGTGCCAGCCGTAGCGGGGGTAAAGAGACCCAGTACTTC.

The genes are TRBV6-2 or TRBV6-3 and TRBJ1-5; no definite D call. Trimming shortened V by 0 bases and J by 3 bases, and 9 bases separated the two germline ends. The length of the CDR3 is 15 residues. Germline CDR1 is MNHEY and CDR2 is SVGEGT. CDR3 sequence reads: CASSYSGGNNQPQHF. The CDR3 coding sequence is TGTGCCAGCAGTTACTCGGGAGGTAACAATCAGCCCCAGCATTTT.

The chain carries TRBV4-3 and TRBJ2-2; 9 bases match TRBD2. The junction had 13 bases not matched to a gene; V was cut back by 3 bases and J by 8 bases. Germline V gives CDR1 LGHNA, CDR2 YSLEER. This CDR3 has 17 amino acids. The CDR3 nucleotides read TGCGCCAGCAGCCATCAAGTAGGGACTAGCCCAGTAGGGGAGCTGTTTTTT. This encodes CASSHQVGTSPVGELFF.

Turning to this clone: This same CDR3 is encoded by further DNA sequences in the sample. V usage is TRBV30 and J usage is TRBJ2-3, with 8 bases matching TRBD2. CDR1 is GTSNPN and CDR2 is SVGIG in the germline V gene (reference sequence). The J segment lost 2 bases and the V segment lost 0 bases, leaving 4 bases of the junction unmatched. The CDR3 runs 15 residues. The CDR3 is CAWSVRGGPTDTQYF. The DNA of the CDR3 is TGTGCCTGGAGTGTACGGGGGGGACCCACAGATACGCAGTATTTT. The full variable domain, completed using reference TRBV30 and TRBJ2-3, is SQTIHQWPATLVQPVGSPLSLECTVEGTSNPNLYWYRQAAGRGLQLLFYSVGIGQISSEVPQNLSASRPQDRQFILSSKKLLLSDSGFYLCAWSVRGGPTDTQYFGPGTRLTVL.

The V and J genes are TRBV9 and TRBJ2-2, with D possibly matching TRBD2 (6 bases). Per germline, CDR1 SGDLS and CDR2 YYNGEE. The CDR3 extends over 16 amino acids. Trimming took off 2 bases at V and 6 bases at J, with 17 bases between the two ends. The CDR3 nucleotides are TGTGCCAGCAGCGTCTTAGCGGACCCGGGCGCCGGGGAGCTGTTTTTT. This sequence encodes CASSVLADPGAGELFF.

The V and J genes are TRBV9 and TRBJ2-7; no firm D call. The CDR3 covers 13 residues. CDR1 and CDR2 (germline): SGDLS, YYNGEE. V was clipped by 3 bases and J by 7 bases, with 14 bases between them. CDR3: CASSDSLGQEQYF. CDR3 coding DNA: TGTGCCAGCAGCGACAGCCTCGGCCAAGAGCAGTACTTC.

This clone was recorded a few times. The rearrangement joins TRBV28 to TRBJ1-1; D gene uncertain. The length of the CDR3 is 12 residues. Between the trimmed V and J ends, which lost 3 bases and 7 bases, there was a span of 9 bases. Per germline, CDR1 MDHEN and CDR2 SYDVKM. CDR3 sequence reads: CASSLHTSEAFF. The CDR3 nucleotides are TGTGCCAGCAGTTTGCACACTAGTGAAGCTTTCTTT.

The chain links TRBV7-9 to TRBJ2-1; possibly TRBD2 for D (6 bases). This CDR3 has 15 amino acids. V gave up 5 bases and J gave up 0 bases, with 11 bases separating them. Per germline, CDR1 SEHNR and CDR2 FQNEAQ (reference sequence). CDR3 nucleotide sequence: TGTGCCAGCAGCCTTAGCGGCTTCTCCTACAATGAGCAGTTCTTC. This gives the protein CASSLSGFSYNEQFF.

The J gene is TRBJ2-2, the V gene TRBV13; 8 positions agree with TRBD1. J lost 4 bases, V lost 6 bases, and 10 bases had no gene match. The CDR3 runs 16 residues. From germline, CDR1 is PRHDT and CDR2 FYEKMQ (reference sequence). Written as DNA, the CDR3 is TGTGCCAGCAGATCTGGACAGGGCTGGGGCACCGGGGAGCTGTTTTTT. This sequence encodes CASRSGQGWGTGELFF.

CDR3 in amino acids: CASSPPGGTNYGYTF. The DNA for the CDR3 is TGTGCCAGCAGCCCCCCGGGAGGGACCAACTATGGCTACACCTTC. The rearrangement joins TRBV7-2 to TRBJ1-2, with D perhaps TRBD1 (5 bases). Trimming stripped 5 bases from V and 2 bases from J, with 15 bases between. This CDR3 spans 15 amino acids. Germline V gene lookup returns CDR1 SGHTA and CDR2 FQGNSA.

This chain joins TRBV19 and TRBJ2-3, with TRBD2 matching over 10 bases. With V trimmed by 5 bases and J by 4 bases, 0 bases remained unmatched. Germline CDR1 LNHDA, CDR2 SQIVND (reference sequence). This CDR3 comprises 13 residues. The CDR3 here is CASSGLAADTQYF. CDR3 DNA: TGTGCCAGTAGTGGACTAGCGGCAGATACGCAGTATTTT.

This chain links TRBV18 with TRBJ1-1, with 7 positions matching TRBD1. The germline gives CDR1 KGHSH, CDR2 LQKENI. V shed 4 bases and J 0 bases; nucleotides not matched to a gene: 8. The length of the CDR3 is 16 residues. The CDR3 protein is CASSRPPQGMNTEAFF. The CDR3 nucleotides read TGTGCCAGCTCACGCCCCCCACAGGGGATGAACACTGAAGCTTTCTTT.

The chain couples TRBV3-1 (or the pseudogene TRBV3-2) to TRBJ1-3; D uncertain. Germline V CDR1 and CDR2: LGHDT, YNNKEL (reference sequence). The V end lost 0 bases, the J end lost 4 bases, and 13 bases lay between the germline ends. This CDR3 spans 16 amino acids. CDR3 region: CASSQESRILGNTIYF. The CDR3 DNA follows: TGTGCCAGCAGCCAAGAAAGCAGGATTTTGGGAAACACCATATATTTT.

The chain uses TRBV7-6 and TRBJ2-3; 11 bases are a match to TRBD2. CDR1 is SGHVS and CDR2 is FNYEAQ in the germline V gene. The CDR3 runs 15 residues. Trimming took 5 bases from V and 2 from J; bases not matched to a gene: 3. The CDR3: CASSLSGGATDTQYF. CDR3 nucleotides: TGTGCCAGCAGCCTTAGCGGGGGGGCCACAGATACGCAGTATTTT.

This chain links TRBV4-2 with TRBJ2-7, with 7 bases lining up with TRBD2. CDR1 and CDR2 from the germline V gene are LGHNA and YNFKEQ. The CDR3 contains 17 residues. The ends lost 0 bases at V and 2 bases at J; junction bases unmatched: 10. The CDR3 spells CASSQDPWVGGTYEQYF. The CDR3 DNA follows: TGTGCCAGCAGCCAAGATCCTTGGGTGGGGGGGACCTACGAGCAGTACTTC.